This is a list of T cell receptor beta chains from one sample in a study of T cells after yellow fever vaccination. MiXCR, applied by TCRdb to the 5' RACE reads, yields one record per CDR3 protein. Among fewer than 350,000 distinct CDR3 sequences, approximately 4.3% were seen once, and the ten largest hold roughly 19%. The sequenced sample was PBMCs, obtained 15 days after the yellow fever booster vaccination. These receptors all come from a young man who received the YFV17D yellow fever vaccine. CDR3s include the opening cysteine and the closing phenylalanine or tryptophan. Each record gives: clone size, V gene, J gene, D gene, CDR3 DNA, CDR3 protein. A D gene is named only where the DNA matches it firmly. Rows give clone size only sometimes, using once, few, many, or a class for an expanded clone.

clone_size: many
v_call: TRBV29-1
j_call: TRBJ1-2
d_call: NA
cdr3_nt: TGCAGCGTCGACAGGAACTATGGCTACACCTTC
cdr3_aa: CSVDRNYGYTF

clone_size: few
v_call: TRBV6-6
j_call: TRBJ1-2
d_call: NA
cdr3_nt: TGTGCCAGCACCTATCAAAAATCACATGGCTACACCTTC
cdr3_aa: CASTYQKSHGYTF

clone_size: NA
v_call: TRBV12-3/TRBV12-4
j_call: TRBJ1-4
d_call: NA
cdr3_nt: TGTGCCAGCAGCATTATTGGGCGACGGACCCTGAGGGGGACAACTAATGAAAAACTGTTTTTT
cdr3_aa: CASSIIGRRTLRGTTNEKLFF

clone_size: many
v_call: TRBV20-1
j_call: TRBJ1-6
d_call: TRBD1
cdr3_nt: TGCAGTGCTAGAGGACCGACAGGGAGCTCCTATAATTCACCCCTCCACTTT
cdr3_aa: CSARGPTGSSYNSPLHF

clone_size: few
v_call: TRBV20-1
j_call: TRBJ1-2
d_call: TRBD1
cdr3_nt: TGCAGTGCCGTCAGACAGGGGGGCGTCCTCTATGGCTACACCTTC
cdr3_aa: CSAVRQGGVLYGYTF

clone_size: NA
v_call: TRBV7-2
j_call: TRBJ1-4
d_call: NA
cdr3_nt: TGTGCCAGCAGCTTACTTTATCTGGACGGGGCCAATTTTGGAAAACTGTTTTTT
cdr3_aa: CASSLLYLDGANFGKLFF

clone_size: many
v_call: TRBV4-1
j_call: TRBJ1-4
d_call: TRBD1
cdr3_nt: TGCGCCAGCAGCCCGGGACAGGGGATTAATGAAAAACTGTTTTTT
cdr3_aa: CASSPGQGINEKLFF

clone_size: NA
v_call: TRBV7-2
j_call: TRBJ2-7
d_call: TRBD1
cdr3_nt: TGTGCCAGCAGGCGGACCGGGACAGGGCACTACGAGCAGTACTTC
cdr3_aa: CASRRTGTGHYEQYF

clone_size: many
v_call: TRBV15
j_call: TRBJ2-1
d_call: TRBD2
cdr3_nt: TGTGCCACGAAACTCTTTACGGGAGGCTACAATGAGCAGTTCTTC
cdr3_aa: CATKLFTGGYNEQFF

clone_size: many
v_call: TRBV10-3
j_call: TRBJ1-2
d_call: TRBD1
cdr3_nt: TGTGCCATCAGTGAACAGGGGACAAACTATGGCTACACCTTC
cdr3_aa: CAISEQGTNYGYTF

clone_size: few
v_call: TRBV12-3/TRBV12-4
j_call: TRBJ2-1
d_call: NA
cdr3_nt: TGTGCCAGCCGAGACTTCGGGTCTGAGCAGTTCTTC
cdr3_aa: CASRDFGSEQFF

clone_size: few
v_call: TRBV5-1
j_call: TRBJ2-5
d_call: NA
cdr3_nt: TGCGCCAGCAGCACCTCGGGACGTCCGAGAATGGAGACCCAGTACTTC
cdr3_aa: CASSTSGRPRMETQYF

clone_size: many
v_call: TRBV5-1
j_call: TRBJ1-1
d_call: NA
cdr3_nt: TGCGCCAGCAGCTTGGCCAGGGTTACTGAAGCTTTCTTT
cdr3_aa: CASSLARVTEAFF

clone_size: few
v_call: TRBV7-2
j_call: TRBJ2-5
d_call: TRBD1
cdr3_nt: TGTGCCAGCAGCTCTCCTCAGACAGGGTACGGTTCCCAGTACTTC
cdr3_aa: CASSSPQTGYGSQYF

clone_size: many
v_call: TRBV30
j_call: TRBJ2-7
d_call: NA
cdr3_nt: TGTGCCTGGAGTGCCGGGACTGGGAGCTCCTACGAGCAGTACTTC
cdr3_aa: CAWSAGTGSSYEQYF

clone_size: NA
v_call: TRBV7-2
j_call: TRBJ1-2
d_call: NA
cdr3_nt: TGTGCCAGCAGCCCGGAGCTAAGGGGGACCTATGGCTACACCTTC
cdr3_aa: CASSPELRGTYGYTF

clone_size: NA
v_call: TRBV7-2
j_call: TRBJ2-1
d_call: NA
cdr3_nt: TGTGCCAGCAGCTTCCGGGCCCCCATCTATGAGCAGTTCTTC
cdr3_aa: CASSFRAPIYEQFF

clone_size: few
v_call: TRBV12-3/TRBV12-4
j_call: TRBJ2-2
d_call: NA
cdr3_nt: TGTGCCAGCAGTTACCACAAACAGGGAACCGGGGAGCTGTTTTTT
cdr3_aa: CASSYHKQGTGELFF

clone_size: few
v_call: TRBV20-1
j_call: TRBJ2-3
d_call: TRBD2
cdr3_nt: TGCAGTGCTGCGAGGGCGGGGGGGGCAGATACGCAGTATTTT
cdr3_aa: CSAARAGGADTQYF

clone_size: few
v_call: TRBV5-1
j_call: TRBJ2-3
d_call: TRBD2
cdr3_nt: TGCGCCAGCAGCGGCGGACTAGCGGGGGCAGATACGCAGTATTTT
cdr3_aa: CASSGGLAGADTQYF

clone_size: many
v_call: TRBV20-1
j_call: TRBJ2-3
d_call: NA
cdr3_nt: TGCAGTGCTAGGCAGGGGAAGGCGGCAGATACGCAGTATTTT
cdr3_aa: CSARQGKAADTQYF

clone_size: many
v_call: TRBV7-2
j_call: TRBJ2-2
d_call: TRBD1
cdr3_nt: TGTGCCAGCAGGGAACAGGGGACGGGCACCGGGGAGCTGTTTTTT
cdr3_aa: CASREQGTGTGELFF

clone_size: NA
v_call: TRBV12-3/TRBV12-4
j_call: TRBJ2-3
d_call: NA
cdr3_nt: TGTGCCAGCATCCCGGGGGGCGCCACAGATACGCAGTATTTT
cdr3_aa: CASIPGGATDTQYF

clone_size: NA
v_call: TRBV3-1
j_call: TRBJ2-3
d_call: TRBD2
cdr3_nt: TGTGCCAGCAGCCCAGGGCGACTAGCGGGGGTTACAGATACGCAGTATTTT
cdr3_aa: CASSPGRLAGVTDTQYF